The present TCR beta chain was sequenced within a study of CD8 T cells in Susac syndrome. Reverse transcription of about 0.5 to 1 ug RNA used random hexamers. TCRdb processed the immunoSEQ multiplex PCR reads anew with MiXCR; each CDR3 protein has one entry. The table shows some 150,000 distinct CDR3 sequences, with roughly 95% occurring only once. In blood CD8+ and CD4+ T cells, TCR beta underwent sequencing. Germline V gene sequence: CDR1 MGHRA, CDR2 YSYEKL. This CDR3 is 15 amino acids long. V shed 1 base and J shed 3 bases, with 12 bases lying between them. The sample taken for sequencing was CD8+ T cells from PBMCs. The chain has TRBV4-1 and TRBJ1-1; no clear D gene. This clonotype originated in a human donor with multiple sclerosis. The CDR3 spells CASSQGWERDTEAFF. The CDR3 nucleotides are TGCGCCAGCAGCCAAGGGTGGGAAAGGGACACTGAAGCTTTCTTT.